This T cell receptor (beta chain) derives from a study of T cells after yellow fever vaccination. This clonotype was seen at least ten times. At one end, the junction sequence differs from germline, possibly due to a read error. CDR3 size: 15 residues. The germline gives CDR1 SEHNR, CDR2 FQNEAQ (reference sequence). TCRdb reanalysed the 5' RACE reads using MiXCR and keeps one entry per CDR3 protein. The profile shows around 230,000 distinct CDR3 sequences, about 7% of them singletons. The sample in question was CD4+ T cells sorted from PBMCs, obtained on the day of the yellow fever booster vaccination. The TCR sequence derives from a man aged 30 to 39 who received the YFV17D yellow fever vaccine. V usage is TRBV7-9 and J usage is TRBJ2-5; D perhaps matches TRBD2 (5 bases). The CDR3 is CARSLFGQEGETQYF. The CDR3, as DNA: TGTGCCAGAAGCTTATTCGGGCAAGAGGGAGAGACCCAGTACTTC.